Sequencing of this T cell receptor beta chain was carried out in a study of memory CD4+ T cells and cytomegalovirus serostatus. The study, taken as a whole, reports: Each of approximately 61 CMV-associated TCRbeta sequences occurred in one to five individuals.

The sort gate was single viable CD3+CD4+CD8-CD45RO+ cells for memory CD4+ T cells. CMV serostatus came from serum IgG against pp150, pp28, p38, p52. Sequenced by immunoSEQ multiplex PCR; TCRdb stores in-frame clones only, minus some. The table includes approximately 63,000 clones, about 78% detected once. Notes on this clone: What it binds is unknown.

V lost 1 base to trimming and J lost 7 bases, with 10 bases between them. The CDR3 sequence is 14 residues long. Germline V gene lookup returns CDR1 SGHTA and CDR2 FQGNSA. The receptor was isolated from an adult in good health and CMV-seronegative. Some clones in this sample may be carry-over from other donors' samples. Source material: memory CD4+ T cells from blood. This chain links TRBV7-2 with TRBJ2-2; D is uncertain. CDR3 region: CASSLGSLRGELFF. CDR3 sequence (DNA): TGTGCCAGCAGCTTAGGATCTCTTCGCGGGGAGCTGTTTTTT.